This entry lists 5 T cell receptor beta chains sequenced from one sample in a study of cytomegalovirus exposure and HLA in healthy donors. PCR was performed using 60 Vbeta and 13 Jbeta primers. Assay: immunoSEQ multiplex PCR; the TCRdb copy retains only in-frame clones and omits some. The sample contains about 140,000 clones, roughly 80% of which appear only once. The sequenced material came from PBMCs. The source of these receptors is a man under 40 in good health and CMV-seronegative.

This chain uses TRBV11-1 with TRBJ2-1, with TRBD1 identical over 7 bases. The V gene's germline CDR1 is SGHAT and CDR2 FQDESV (reference sequence). The CDR3 sequence is 13 residues long. V dropped 3 bases and J dropped 4; count of bases not matched to a gene: 0. The CDR3 DNA follows: TGTGCCAGCAGCTTGGGACAGTACAATGAGCAGTTCTTC. It encodes CASSLGQYNEQFF. The full variable domain, with the rest looked up from reference TRBV11-1 and TRBJ2-1, is EAEVAQSPRYKITEKSQAVAFWCDPISGHATLYWYRQILGQGPELLVQFQDESVVDDSQLPKDRFSAERLKGVDSTLKIQPAELGDSAMYLCASSLGQYNEQFFGPGTRLTVL.

This clone has a handful of counts. This chain links TRBV15 with TRBJ1-1; 7 bases match TRBD1. CDR1 and CDR2 (germline): LNHNV, YYDKDF (reference sequence). J lost 0 bases, V lost 3 bases, and 7 bases had no gene match. The CDR3 length is 16 residues. CDR3: CATSRNRGSMNTEAFF. The CDR3 DNA reads TGTGCCACCAGCAGGAACAGGGGATCGATGAACACTGAAGCTTTCTTT. Together with reference TRBV15 and TRBJ1-1, the CDR3 gives the full variable domain: DAMVIQNPRYQVTQFGKPVTLSCSQTLNHNVMYWYQQKSSQAPKLLFHYYDKDFNNEADTPDNFQSRRPNTSFCFLDIRSPGLGDTAMYLCATSRNRGSMNTEAFFGQGTRLTVV.

The J gene is TRBJ2-7, the V gene TRBV9; 8 nucleotides line up with TRBD1. The V and J ends lost 3 bases and 5 bases, in that order; junction bases with no gene match: 10. CDR1 and CDR2 (germline): SGDLS, YYNGEE. The CDR3 loop spans 15 amino acids. The chain's CDR3 is CASSETGVGRDEQYF. The CDR3, as DNA: TGTGCCAGCAGCGAGACAGGGGTTGGGCGGGACGAGCAGTACTTC.

This clone was observed a few times. The rearrangement links TRBV5-1 to TRBJ2-5; D gene ambiguous. CDR3 size: 13 residues. From germline, CDR1 is SGHRS and CDR2 YFSETQ. Trimming stripped 0 bases from V and 5 bases from J, with 8 bases between. The CDR3 loop reads CASSLDVGETQYF. CDR3 DNA: TGCGCCAGCAGCTTGGACGTCGGGGAGACCCAGTACTTC.

The chain joins TRBV6-1 to TRBJ2-3; TRBD2 matches 7 bases. CDR1 is MNHNS, CDR2 SASEGT, per germline. This CDR3 spans 14 amino acids. V lost 11 bases and J lost 10; bases outside the gene matches: 18. The CDR3 spells CASEVAGQRRAQYF. In DNA, the CDR3 is TGTGCCTCCGAGGTAGCGGGCCAAAGACGGGCGCAGTATTTT.